Listed here are 13 T cell receptor beta chains from one sample, sequenced in a study of blood T cell repertoires in COVID-19. The data were produced by immunoSEQ multiplex PCR, yet TCRdb's version contains in-frame clones alone and is incomplete. The table records about 70,000 clones, 65% to 90% of them present only once. The specimen was peripheral blood. All receptors derive from a man aged 80 or over with acute or convalescent COVID-19.

The chain joins TRBV2 to TRBJ1-4; 8 bases map to TRBD1. CDR1 is SNHLY, CDR2 FYNNEI, per germline. The length of the CDR3 is 14 residues. The V segment lost 6 bases and the J segment 7 bases; nucleotides outside the gene matches: 7. This CDR3 reads CASRDRVGSEKLFF. The CDR3 DNA sequence: TGTGCCAGCAGGGACAGGGTGGGGAGTGAAAAACTGTTTTTT.

V gene TRBV20-1 combines with J gene TRBJ2-7; no clear D gene. The CDR3 has 11 residues. V shed 6 bases and J shed 3 bases, with 9 bases lying between them. Germline values: CDR1 DFQATT, CDR2 SNEGSKA (reference sequence). The CDR3 sequence is CSATQFYEQYF. The CDR3 nucleotides are TGCAGTGCCACACAGTTCTACGAGCAGTACTTC.

The chain employs TRBV7-8 and TRBJ2-1, with TRBD2 matching over 10 bases. Trimming at V came to 2 bases and at J to 0 bases, leaving 10 bases not matched to a gene. Germline assignment: CDR1 SGHVS and CDR2 FQNEAQ. CDR3 length equals 19 residues. CDR3 in DNA: TGTGCCAGCAGCTTAAATTATGGGGCTAGCGGGGGCTCCTACAATGAGCAGTTCTTC. Amino acid sequence: CASSLNYGASGGSYNEQFF.

The CDR3 sequence is CASRLGANYNEQFF. The CDR3 DNA is TGTGCCAGCAGGCTGGGGGCCAACTACAATGAGCAGTTCTTC. This chain connects TRBV27 to TRBJ2-1, with D possibly TRBD1 on 6 matching bases. CDR3 length: 14 residues. CDR1 MNHEY and CDR2 SMNVEV come from the germline V gene (reference sequence). V shed 6 bases and J shed 3 bases, with 12 bases lying between them.

The chain is built from TRBV7-7 and TRBJ2-1; tentatively, D is TRBD1 (6 bases). Trimming took 5 bases from V and 0 from J, leaving 11 bases between them. The CDR3 is made up of 15 amino acids. Germline V CDR1 and CDR2: SSHAT, FNYEAQ (reference sequence). The CDR3 spells CASSPGAGSYNEQFF. The CDR3, as DNA: TGTGCCAGCAGCCCAGGGGCGGGCTCCTACAATGAGCAGTTCTTC.

V gene TRBV4-3 combines with J gene TRBJ2-2; 8 nucleotides line up with TRBD2. The V and J ends lost 1 base and 3 bases, in that order; junction bases with no gene match: 4. This CDR3 has 16 residues. Germline V gene sequence: CDR1 LGHNA, CDR2 YSLEER. CDR3 sequence: CASSQVSGSYTGELFF. The CDR3 DNA sequence: TGCGCCAGCAGCCAAGTAAGCGGGAGTTACACCGGGGAGCTGTTTTTT.

The genes are TRBV19 and TRBJ1-1; D gene uncertain. This CDR3 spans 14 amino acids. CDR1 and CDR2 (germline): LNHDA, SQIVND (reference sequence). V was trimmed by 6 bases and J by 0 bases, leaving 11 bases between them. Here the CDR3 reads CASSSQNMNTEAFF. The CDR3 bases are TGTGCCAGTAGCTCACAGAATATGAACACTGAAGCTTTCTTT.

The CDR3 protein is CASSYTLSEQYF. CDR3 DNA: TGTGCCAGCAGTTATACATTGTCCGAGCAGTACTTC. The chain has TRBV12-3 or TRBV12-4 and TRBJ2-7; D unresolved. V lost 4 bases, J lost 6 bases, and 10 bases lay in between. CDR3 length equals 12 residues.

In DNA form, the CDR3 reads TGTGCTAGTGGTGGAGCCGGGACAGGGGGCGAGCAGTACTTC. Its protein is CASGGAGTGGEQYF. The V and J genes are TRBV12-5 and TRBJ2-7, with 11 bases lining up with TRBD1. The CDR3 has 14 residues. V gave up 5 bases and J gave up 6 bases; unmatched junction bases: 6. Germline V lookup: CDR1 LGHNT, CDR2 FRNRAP.

The chain combines TRBV18 with TRBJ1-4; TRBD1 is a possible D gene (5 bases). The V gene's germline CDR1 is KGHSH and CDR2 LQKENI. This CDR3 contains 13 residues. Between the trimmed V and J ends, which lost 0 bases and 7 bases, there was a span of 6 bases. CDR3 amino acids: CASSPPDIEKLFF. The CDR3 coding sequence is TGTGCCAGCTCACCACCGGACATTGAAAAACTGTTTTTT.

This chain joins TRBV29-1 and TRBJ1-1, with D maybe TRBD1 (6 bases). The V end was cut by 6 bases, the J end by 0 bases, with 17 bases between. The CDR3 runs to 15 residues. Germline values: CDR1 SQVTM, CDR2 ANQGSEA. The CDR3 coding sequence is TGCAGCGTCAAGTTGACAGGAGGATTGAACACTGAAGCTTTCTTT. It is translated as CSVKLTGGLNTEAFF.

The V and J genes are TRBV19 and TRBJ1-4; D is unresolved. In germline, CDR1 is LNHDA, CDR2 SQIVND (reference sequence). V gave up 5 bases and J gave up 8 bases, with 18 bases separating them. This CDR3 is built from 15 residues. As DNA, the CDR3 is TGTGCCAGTAGTCTCTCGGGAGGCGTGAGGGAAAAACTGTTTTTT. Its translation: CASSLSGGVREKLFF.

V is TRBV9 and J is TRBJ2-2, with a weak D call TRBD1 (6 bases). This CDR3 comprises 16 residues. Germline V gene sequence: CDR1 SGDLS, CDR2 YYNGEE. The germline V and J ends were trimmed by 0 bases and 9 bases, with 18 bases remaining between them. CDR3: CASSVEFQGKAWELFF. CDR3 sequence (DNA): TGTGCCAGCAGCGTAGAGTTTCAGGGGAAGGCTTGGGAGCTGTTTTTT.